Each of the 20 T cell receptor beta chains below was sequenced from the same sample in a study of T cell responses to AZD1222 COVID-19 vaccine. Libraries were prepared by immunoSEQ multiplex PCR; TCRdb keeps only in-frame clonotypes and omits some of them. The table has more than 150,000 clones, approximately 92% seen once. Sequencing used peripheral blood, obtained on day 0 of AZD1222 vaccination. These receptors all stem from an adult in good health.

The gene calls are TRBV5-4 and TRBJ1-6; the D gene is possibly TRBD1 (5 bases). The CDR3 sequence is 16 residues long. Per the germline V gene, CDR1 is SGHNT and CDR2 is YYREEE (reference sequence). The V gene lost 3 bases and the J gene lost 5 bases, with 15 bases spanning the gap. The CDR3 region has the DNA TGTGCCAGCAGCTCCCGGGGGATGGGGAATAATTCACCCCTCCACTTT. Protein: CASSSRGMGNNSPLHF.

This sequence joins TRBV6-2 or TRBV6-3 and TRBJ1-2; tentatively, D is TRBD1 (5 bases). The V and J ends lost 4 bases and 5 bases respectively, with 11 bases between them. Per germline, CDR1 MNHEY and CDR2 SVGEGT. This CDR3 contains 13 residues. CDR3 nucleotides: TGTGCCAGCAGTTGGGCCAGGGATTATGGCTACACCTTC. It is translated as CASSWARDYGYTF.

The V call is TRBV19, the J call TRBJ1-2; TRBD1 matches 7 bases. With V trimmed by 8 bases and J by 0 bases, 12 bases remained unmatched. CDR1 is LNHDA, CDR2 SQIVND, per germline (reference sequence). The CDR3 is 16 residues long. The CDR3 DNA follows: TGTGCCAGTGCTCCGAGACAGGGAAACCCTAACTATGGCTACACCTTC. It encodes CASAPRQGNPNYGYTF.

The chain recombines TRBV18 with TRBJ2-6; D perhaps matches TRBD1 (6 bases). The length of the CDR3 is 15 residues. Trimming shortened V by 4 bases and J by 4 bases, and 11 bases separated the two germline ends. Germline loops: CDR1 KGHSH, CDR2 LQKENI. CDR3 sequence reads: CASSHGQRGANVLTF. CDR3 DNA sequence: TGTGCCAGCTCACATGGACAGAGGGGGGCCAACGTCCTGACTTTC.

The chain combines TRBV3-1 (or the pseudogene TRBV3-2) with TRBJ1-1; 9 nucleotides line up with TRBD1. Germline assignment: CDR1 LGHDT and CDR2 YNNKEL (reference sequence). J lost 10 bases, V lost 0 bases, and 6 bases had no gene match. CDR3 size: 14 residues. CDR3 coding DNA: TGTGCCAGCAGCCAAGAGGGGACAGGGTATCCAGCTTTCTTT. Its translation: CASSQEGTGYPAFF.

This chain links TRBV3-1 (or the pseudogene TRBV3-2) with TRBJ2-5; 9 bases are a match to TRBD2. The V and J ends lost 8 bases and 4 bases, in that order; junction bases with no gene match: 5. The CDR3 sequence is 13 residues long. Germline CDR1 LGHDT, CDR2 YNNKEL (reference sequence). CDR3 DNA: TGTGCCAGCCGAAGCGGGGGGTTAGAGACCCAGTACTTC. It specifies CASRSGGLETQYF.

The chain combines TRBV19 with TRBJ1-1; D possibly corresponds to TRBD1 (5 bases). The V gene's germline CDR1 is LNHDA and CDR2 SQIVND (reference sequence). The CDR3 is 16 residues long. With 1 base removed from V and 6 bases from J, the gap between germline ends came to 18 bases. DNA of the CDR3: TGTGCCAGTAGTATAGGTCGGCCAGGGAATTTTGCTGAAGCTTTCTTT. This codes for CASSIGRPGNFAEAFF.

This clone has just one count. The V and J genes are TRBV3-1 (or the pseudogene TRBV3-2) and TRBJ1-2, with 9 nucleotides matching TRBD1. The CDR3 extends over 14 amino acids. Germline lookup yields CDR1 LGHDT and CDR2 YNNKEL (reference sequence). Germline trimming cut 5 bases from V and 2 bases from J; bases unmatched to any gene: 3. As DNA, the CDR3 is TGTGCCAGCAGCTTCGGACAGGGGAACTATGGCTACACCTTC. Amino acids: CASSFGQGNYGYTF.

The rearrangement links TRBV9 to TRBJ2-2; no definite D call. The germline CDR1 and CDR2 sequences are SGDLS and YYNGEE. Trimming took 0 bases from V and 1 from J, leaving 13 bases between them. The CDR3 sequence is 17 residues long. In nucleotides, the CDR3 is TGTGCCAGCAGCGTAGCTGGTCGAGGATTGAACACCGGGGAGCTGTTTTTT. This sequence encodes CASSVAGRGLNTGELFF.

The J gene is TRBJ2-3, the V gene TRBV9, with 9 bases fitting TRBD2. Germline CDR1 is SGDLS and CDR2 is YYNGEE. The CDR3 is 15 residues long. Trimming removed 3 bases from V and 3 bases from J; junction bases left unmatched: 5. This CDR3 reads CASSAGTSSTDTQYF. CDR3 in DNA: TGTGCCAGCAGCGCCGGGACTAGCAGTACAGATACGCAGTATTTT.

A word on this clone: Other DNA sequences in the sample encode the same CDR3. The rearrangement uses TRBV7-9 and TRBJ1-2; no firm D call. The V end lost 1 base, the J end lost 8 bases, and 11 bases lay between the germline ends. CDR3 length: 13 residues. Germline CDR1 is SEHNR and CDR2 is FQNEAQ (reference sequence). The CDR3, as DNA: TGTGCCAGCAGCTTAGGCGCCGGGAACGGCTACACCTTC. Translating gives CASSLGAGNGYTF.

The count of this clone is one. The CDR3 bases are TGTGCCAGCAGTCCGGACGCCGTGCGGAACACTGAAGCTTTCTTT. Protein: CASSPDAVRNTEAFF. The rearrangement uses TRBV27 and TRBJ1-1; D gene unclear. Trimming stripped 5 bases from V and 1 base from J, with 14 bases between. This CDR3 region has 15 residues. Germline CDR1 reads MNHEY; CDR2 reads SMNVEV (reference sequence).

The rearrangement links TRBV6-5 to TRBJ1-5, with unresolved D. The CDR3 is 14 residues long. V was cut by 2 bases and J by 7 bases, with 12 bases left in between. The V gene's germline CDR1 is MNHEY and CDR2 SVGAGI. The CDR3, as DNA: TGTGCCAGCAGTTACGCTGGCGTGGGGCAGCCCCAGCATTTT. It encodes CASSYAGVGQPQHF.

The V gene is TRBV30, the J gene TRBJ1-3; 9 positions match TRBD1. Germline V gene sequence: CDR1 GTSNPN, CDR2 SVGIG (reference sequence). The CDR3 length is 17 residues. V lost 2 bases to trimming and J lost 4 bases; unmatched junction nucleotides: 12. DNA of the CDR3: TGTGCCTGGAGTAGAACCCCGGGACAGGGAGCAGGAAACACCATATATTTT. Its protein product is CAWSRTPGQGAGNTIYF.

This clone occurred once. This rearrangement joins TRBV27 to TRBJ1-1; weak D call: TRBD1 (5 bases). V shed 0 bases and J shed 8 bases, with 10 bases lying between them. Germline V gene sequence: CDR1 MNHEY, CDR2 SMNVEV (reference sequence). The CDR3 consists of 13 residues. The CDR3 loop reads CASSLSGRGEAFF. In nucleotides, the CDR3 is TGTGCCAGCAGTTTATCCGGGAGGGGCGAAGCTTTCTTT.

The chain recombines TRBV28 with TRBJ1-4; TRBD1 agrees at 9 bases. Unmatched junction bases numbered 25, after V lost 7 bases and J lost 1 base. The CDR3 loop spans 22 amino acids. Germline CDR1 MDHEN, CDR2 SYDVKM. CDR3 in amino acids: CASTGLGRRDRAFRKTNEKLFF. Here the CDR3 DNA reads TGTGCCAGCACCGGACTAGGACGGCGGGACAGGGCTTTCCGAAAAACTAATGAAAAACTGTTTTTT.

This chain joins TRBV4-1 and TRBJ1-2, with 9 nucleotides matching TRBD1. Trimming removed 0 bases from V and 6 bases from J; junction bases left unmatched: 11. The germline gives CDR1 MGHRA, CDR2 YSYEKL. The length of the CDR3 is 17 residues. The CDR3: CASSQDGARTGVNGYTF. For the CDR3, the DNA is TGCGCCAGCAGCCAAGATGGGGCAAGGACAGGGGTTAATGGCTACACCTTC.

This chain connects TRBV4-3 to TRBJ1-5; 9 bases align to TRBD1. The CDR3 is 15 amino acids. V gave up 1 base and J gave up 6 bases; unmatched junction bases: 4. Per the germline V gene, CDR1 is LGHNA and CDR2 is YSLEER. In DNA, the CDR3 is TGCGCCAGCAGCCAAGGGACAGGGGTTGGTCAGCCCCAGCATTTT. This encodes CASSQGTGVGQPQHF.

The chain employs TRBV4-1 and TRBJ1-1, with 7 bases matching TRBD1. J gave up 0 bases and V 4 bases, and 8 bases lay outside the gene matches. Germline loops: CDR1 MGHRA, CDR2 YSYEKL. This CDR3 is 16 amino acids long. The CDR3 bases are TGCGCCAGCAGCCGTAACAGGGGAAGGGTGAACACTGAAGCTTTCTTT. It codes for CASSRNRGRVNTEAFF.

The rearrangement joins TRBV18 to TRBJ1-5; 12 bases agree with TRBD1. V was pared by 4 bases and J by 4 bases, with 2 bases of the junction left unmatched. CDR1 and CDR2 from the germline V gene are KGHSH and LQKENI. This CDR3 is 15 amino acids long. CDR3 sequence reads: CASSRGQGANQPQHF. CDR3 DNA: TGTGCCAGCTCACGGGGACAGGGGGCTAATCAGCCCCAGCATTTT.